The clone carrying this TCR beta chain was found once. The ends lost 3 bases at V and 6 bases at J; junction bases unmatched: 7. The CDR3 totals 16 residues. Germline V gives CDR1 LGHNA, CDR2 YSLEER. The data stem from a study of molecular identifiers for immune sequencing clone quantification. Bulk TCR libraries were made with methods that had been previously described and with listed TCR primers. TCRdb reprocessed the PCR reads with MiXCR, giving one entry per CDR3 protein. This table has 550,000 to 750,000 distinct CDR3 sequences, about 20% appearing once. Construction of naive CD8 libraries employed about 20,000 to 1,100,000 sorted cells together with 10%, 30% or 50% RNA. Sorting defined naive CD8 T cells as CD8+CD4-CCR7+CD45RA+.

Source material: naive CD8+ T cells from blood, with Jurkat cell RNA spiked in. The subset: FACS-sorted CD8+CD4-CCR7+CD45RA+ naive T cells. The V call is TRBV4-3, the J call TRBJ2-1; 11 positions agree with TRBD2. The sequence came from a human donor in good health. Some libraries in this study had Jurkat cell RNA spiked in. The CDR3 DNA follows: TGCGCCAGCAGCCATACAACTAGCGGGAGCTTCAATGAGCAGTTCTTC. Encoded protein: CASSHTTSGSFNEQFF.